Sequencing of this TCR beta chain was carried out in a study of cytotoxic CD8 clonotypes in ibrutinib-treated CLL. Findings and limits, study-wide: Sustained-remission and progressing patients had unequal sampling times. Relative to age-matched healthy donors, clonality at baseline was higher, and it tracked circulating CD8+ T-cell counts. Public clonotypes occurred uncommonly; on treatment, they contracted or remained stable.

As concerns this clone: The antigen is unknown.

Targeted sequencing depth ranged from 1 in 200,000 to 1 in 1 million T cells. Repertoires were generated with immunoSEQ multiplex PCR, while TCRdb's copy carries only in-frame clones and drops some. The repertoire holds over 100,000 clones, with over 75% as singletons. The CDR3 extends over 11 amino acids. Trimming took off 2 bases at V and 8 bases at J, with 7 bases between the two ends. The germline V gene has CDR1 DFQATT and CDR2 SNEGSKA (reference sequence). The source of this sequence is a human donor with chronic lymphocytic leukemia. V usage is TRBV20-1 and J usage is TRBJ2-4; no clear D. The input for sequencing was PBMCs, taken after 24 months of ibrutinib treatment. The CDR3 nucleotides read TGCAGTGCTAGAAGGAGTGACATTCAGTACTTC. It specifies CSARRSDIQYF.